This T cell receptor (beta chain) was sequenced during a study of T cell responses to AZD1222 COVID-19 vaccine. Findings and limits, study-wide: After two AZD1222 doses, spike-specific TCR breadth and depth rose versus day 0. Females made up more of the donors, who were largely white British, and clonal diversity may have come out too low. Repertoire collection took place solely once the T cell response had peaked. Spike as a whole was targeted by vaccine-associated CD4 TCRs, dominant at 160-218 and 743-854.

Germline values: CDR1 KGHSH, CDR2 LQKENI. V lost 3 bases and J lost 10, with 7 bases in between. The CDR3 extends over 12 amino acids. Clones were sequenced by immunoSEQ multiplex PCR, and TCRdb holds only the in-frame ones, with some missing. The sample holds around 100,000 clones; around 85% are singletons and the top ten take roughly 4.7%. In the case of this clone: The antigen remains unidentified.

This chain uses TRBV18 with TRBJ1-6, with D unresolved. The material was peripheral blood, obtained 28 days after the second AZD1222 dose. The TCR sequence derives from an adult who received the AZD1222 COVID-19 vaccine. CDR3 amino acids: CASSPRESPLHF. The DNA for the CDR3 is TGTGCCAGCTCACCTCGGGAATCACCCCTCCACTTT.